This T cell receptor (beta chain) was sequenced for a study of metastatic and nonmetastatic thyroid tumors. TCRdb redid the clone calls on the PCR reads using MiXCR. The table records about 40,000 clones, roughly a sixth of them present only once. About this clone itself: What it binds is unknown.

Overall study results and limits: For both blood and tumor, malignant thyroid tumors reportedly showed significantly higher TCR beta diversity than benign nodules did.

No patient had received any treatment before thyroid surgery. Trimming stripped 1 base from V and 3 bases from J, with 10 bases between. The V gene's germline CDR1 is PRHDT and CDR2 FYEKMQ (reference sequence). CDR3 length: 14 residues. The source material was blood. The V and J genes are TRBV13 and TRBJ2-7; no firm D call. This clonotype originated in a female donor with papillary thyroid cancer or a benign thyroid nodule (not recorded which). Some clones in this sample may be carry-over from other donors' samples. The CDR3 DNA sequence: TGTGCCAGCAGCTTAGTAGGGCAGCACTACGAGCAGTACTTC. The encoded protein is CASSLVGQHYEQYF.